This T cell receptor (beta chain) emerged from a study of CD8 T cells in ankylosing spondylitis (TCRdb year 2017). A note on the overall study: The study set out to find disease-linked TCR variants by profiling T cell receptor beta repertoires in ankylosing spondylitis patients and healthy donors. Samples of peripheral blood were taken, and for ankylosing spondylitis patients, synovial fluid was collected as well. The whole study cohort included about a hundred healthy donors and roughly 24 ankylosing spondylitis patients.

Data came from an Illumina HiSeq 2500. Quantitative 5'-RACE with molecular barcodes was used to prepare TCR beta libraries. As for the authors' bioinformatics: To identify disease-linked TCR variants, a new computational method was used, one built on a probabilistic model of VDJ rearrangement. TCRdb reprocessing: public reads trimmed at Q25 with fastp, clones called with MiXCR, in-frame beta chains kept. Rows matching on CDR3 protein sequence are summarized as one entry with the most common DNA and genes. TCRdb's processing, not the study's, gives the V and J calls here. Here the sample has about 220,000 distinct CDR3 sequences; 7.3% occur a single time. Of the sample, 13% to 15% is held by the ten largest clones. In the germline V gene, CDR1 corresponds to SNHLY and CDR2 to FYNNEI. The CDR3 runs 11 residues from the cysteine to the phenylalanine. The only DNA kept is the CDR3, 33 bases in frame from the first base. Trimming at the junction amounts to 9 bases on V and 7 bases on J, and the germline ends lie 12 bases apart.

In its sample, this clonotype was seen a few times. Which antigen it targets is not known. No much larger clone is present one base from it, and per-base qualities are unavailable. Results the study describes overall, beyond this receptor: Some of the motif variants had been reported before in the synovial fluid and blood of reactive arthritis patients, a finding that suggests common disease-initiation mechanisms. According to the report, matched synovial fluid samples from ankylosing spondylitis patients were significantly enriched for the disease-linked clones. A TCR beta motif of about eight highly homologous amino acid variants appeared characteristic of blood from ankylosing spondylitis patients. The disease-linked clones showed a CD8+ phenotype and occurred at relatively low frequencies in peripheral blood.

The clonotype was recovered from a male donor with ankylosing spondylitis. Here the chain combines TRBV2 and TRBJ1-1; the D gene is perhaps TRBD1, from 6 matching bases. The sequenced sample was blood, either unsorted or a sorted T cell fraction (not recorded which). CDR3 reads: CARGGPVEAFF. The nucleotide sequence reads as follows: TGTGCCAGGGGGGGGCCGGTTGAAGCTTTCTTT.